Below are 31 T cell receptor beta chains sequenced from a single sample in a study of shared clonotypes between healthy human individuals (dated by TCRdb to the early 2020s). Preparation of the library involved the immunoSEQ multiplex PCR assay. TCRdb limited this immuneACCESS table to in-frame rearrangements with V and J called. A share of clones is missing; checked studies link under half to unresolved V genes, and the rest is unexplained. The sample records 2,500,000 or so clones, around 92% of which are singletons. The ten biggest clones cover around 0.35% of the sample. Sequencing input: naive CD4+ T cells from PBMCs. What this sample's cell subset or site label stands for: CD45RA+ positively selected. These receptors were collected from a man between 18 and 35 years old in good health. Some clones in this sample may be carry-over from other donors' samples.

V and J are TRBV25-1 and TRBJ2-1; D unclear. From germline, CDR1 is MGHDK and CDR2 SYGVNS. The CDR3 consists of 13 residues. V lost 4 bases and J lost 2, with 6 bases in between. The CDR3 protein is CASSVDAYNEQFF. The CDR3 coding sequence is TGTGCCAGCAGTGTTGATGCCTACAATGAGCAGTTCTTC.

The V call is TRBV29-1, the J call TRBJ2-5, with D possibly TRBD1 on 5 matching bases. The V end lost 7 bases, the J end lost 4 bases, and 19 bases lay between the germline ends. Per the germline V gene, CDR1 is SQVTM and CDR2 is ANQGSEA. This CDR3 is 14 amino acids long. CDR3: CSGDSNVGGETQYF. In nucleotides, the CDR3 is TGCAGCGGTGACAGTAATGTGGGCGGAGAGACCCAGTACTTC.

This chain connects TRBV7-2 to TRBJ2-1, with D tentatively TRBD2 (6 bases). The V gene lost 3 bases and the J gene lost 15 bases, with 15 bases spanning the gap. Per the germline V gene, CDR1 is SGHTA and CDR2 is FQGNSA. CDR3 length equals 12 residues. The CDR3 nucleotides read TGTGCCAGCAGCTTGTGGGGCGGGATACGGTTCTTC. This encodes CASSLWGGIRFF.

The gene calls are TRBV4-1 and TRBJ1-1; D unclear. The germline CDR1 and CDR2 sequences are MGHRA and YSYEKL. V lost 1 base and J lost 7, with 10 bases in between. The CDR3 consists of 13 residues. The CDR3 here is CASSQARAIEAFF. The CDR3 DNA reads TGCGCCAGCAGCCAAGCGCGGGCCATTGAAGCTTTCTTT.

The chain couples TRBV28 to TRBJ2-1; D perhaps matches TRBD2 (7 bases). Germline V gene sequence: CDR1 MDHEN, CDR2 SYDVKM. The length of the CDR3 is 13 residues. The ends were cut back, 4 bases at V and 7 bases at J, with 11 bases in the middle. Here the CDR3 DNA reads TGTGCCAGCAGTTCACGGGGGGCTAATGAGCAGTTCTTC. Protein sequence: CASSSRGANEQFF.

The chain recombines TRBV28 with TRBJ2-1; 13 bases match TRBD2. CDR1 and CDR2 (germline): MDHEN, SYDVKM. This CDR3 contains 15 residues. Trimming cost V 5 bases and J 8 bases; bases outside gene matches: 6. The CDR3 spells CASSKITSGRDEQFF. CDR3 DNA sequence: TGTGCCAGCAGTAAAATAACTAGCGGGAGGGATGAGCAGTTCTTC.

This clone was seen more than once but under ten times. The J gene is TRBJ2-7, the V gene TRBV2, with 8 nucleotides matching TRBD2. J was trimmed by 3 bases and V by 1 base; bases with no gene match: 5. The CDR3 runs to 15 residues. CDR1 and CDR2 from the germline V gene are SNHLY and FYNNEI. The CDR3, as DNA: TGTGCCAGCAGTGAAGGTACAGCGGGGGTCTACGAGCAGTACTTC. Translated, it gives CASSEGTAGVYEQYF.

In this sample, this clone turned up a few times. Other DNA sequences in the same sample also yield this CDR3. J is TRBJ2-2 and V is TRBV5-4; D unclear. Deletions cut 0 bases from V and 1 base from J, with 4 bases between. Per germline, CDR1 SGHNT and CDR2 YYREEE (reference sequence). This CDR3 contains 14 residues. CDR3 protein: CASSLGQNTGELFF. The CDR3, as DNA: TGTGCCAGCAGCTTGGGACAGAACACCGGGGAGCTGTTTTTT.

Concerning this clone itself: The sample holds other DNA sequences that translate to the same CDR3. This chain connects TRBV15 to TRBJ2-3; D not resolved. The CDR3 is 11 amino acids. The germline V gene encodes CDR1 LNHNV and CDR2 YYDKDF (reference sequence). V dropped 5 bases and J dropped 2 bases, with 2 bases sitting between them. CDR3 bases: TGTGCCACCAGCTTCACAGATACGCAGTATTTT. This encodes CATSFTDTQYF.

The V call is TRBV5-1, the J call TRBJ1-2, with 7 bases that match TRBD1. The CDR3 totals 15 residues. V trimming: 0 bases; J trimming: 10 bases; junction bases outside the gene matches: 12. In germline, CDR1 is SGHRS, CDR2 YFSETQ. The CDR3, as DNA: TGCGCCAGCAGCTTGGGTGTTCAGGGGGGCTGGGACTACACCTTC. Encoded protein: CASSLGVQGGWDYTF.

V usage is TRBV10-3 and J usage is TRBJ2-4, with 10 bases matching TRBD1. The length of the CDR3 is 15 residues. Germline V gene sequence: CDR1 ENHRY, CDR2 SYGVKD. V was pared by 6 bases and J by 8 bases, with 10 bases of the junction left unmatched. For the CDR3, the DNA is TGTGCCATCAGCCTGGGACAGGGGATGGGAGACATTCAGTACTTC. Protein sequence: CAISLGQGMGDIQYF.

This clone was detected only a few times. The chain carries TRBV28 and TRBJ1-1; tentative D call: TRBD1 (5 bases). Per the germline V gene, CDR1 is MDHEN and CDR2 is SYDVKM. V dropped 1 base and J dropped 9 bases, with 15 bases sitting between them. CDR3 length: 14 amino acids. The CDR3 reads CASSLYPTGRQAFF. DNA for the CDR3: TGTGCCAGCAGTTTATATCCAACAGGACGACAAGCTTTCTTT.

CDR3 loop: CASSLLGVLNEQFF. For the CDR3, the DNA is TGTGCCAGCAGTTTATTGGGGGTTCTCAATGAGCAGTTCTTC. The rearrangement links TRBV28 to TRBJ2-1, with D possibly being TRBD1 or TRBD2 (5 bases each). V gave up 1 base and J gave up 6 bases, with 10 bases separating them. The CDR3 loop spans 14 amino acids. Germline V gene sequence: CDR1 MDHEN, CDR2 SYDVKM.

The chain recombines TRBV28 with TRBJ1-3; maybe TRBD1 (5 bases). Germline CDR1 is MDHEN and CDR2 is SYDVKM. V lost 6 bases to trimming and J lost 2 bases, with 17 bases between them. CDR3 length: 16 residues. The CDR3 DNA is TGTGCCAGCAGCCCAGGCCCGGGACTTCCTGGAAACACCATATATTTT. Translated: CASSPGPGLPGNTIYF.

The rearrangement uses TRBV6-1 and TRBJ2-1; 7 nucleotides match TRBD2. Looked up from germline, CDR1 is MNHNS and CDR2 is SASEGT. The CDR3 consists of 11 residues. The J segment lost 9 bases and the V segment lost 8 bases, leaving 4 bases of the junction unmatched. This CDR3 is CASLGTIEQFF. In DNA, the CDR3 is TGTGCCAGCCTTGGGACTATTGAGCAGTTCTTC.

The V and J genes are TRBV18 and TRBJ2-5, with 7 bases matching TRBD1. J lost 5 bases, V lost 4 bases, and 13 bases had no gene match. CDR3 length equals 16 residues. Germline CDR1 KGHSH, CDR2 LQKENI. As DNA, the CDR3 is TGTGCCAGCTCACTTCTGAGGGGGCGCGCTTTGGAGACCCAGTACTTC. It encodes CASSLLRGRALETQYF.

Of note for this clone: In the same sample, other DNA sequences code for this CDR3. The genes are TRBV28 and TRBJ2-1; 10 bases line up with TRBD2. Germline V gene data show CDR1 as MDHEN and CDR2 as SYDVKM. V shed 3 bases and J 7 bases; nucleotides not matched to a gene: 6. The CDR3 consists of 15 residues. The CDR3, as DNA: TGTGCCAGCAGTTTGGGGCTAGCGGGAGTGAATGAGCAGTTCTTC. This sequence encodes CASSLGLAGVNEQFF. Full variable domain (remainder filled in from reference TRBV28 and TRBJ2-1): DVKVTQSSRYLVKRTGEKVFLECVQDMDHENMFWYRQDPGLGLRLIYFSYDVKMKEKGDIPEGYSVSREKKERFSLILESASTNQTSMYLCASSLGLAGVNEQFFGPGTRLTVL.

The V gene is TRBV6-5, the J gene TRBJ1-2; 10 nucleotides align to TRBD1. Trimming cost V 4 bases and J 0 bases; bases outside gene matches: 2. Germline V gives CDR1 MNHEY, CDR2 SVGAGI. This CDR3 region has 15 residues. The CDR3 sequence: CASSWGTGANYGYTF. As DNA, the CDR3 is TGTGCCAGCAGTTGGGGGACAGGGGCTAACTATGGCTACACCTTC.

The rearrangement uses TRBV28 and TRBJ2-3; D gene ambiguous. Germline loops: CDR1 MDHEN, CDR2 SYDVKM. The CDR3 runs 14 residues. V shed 5 bases and J shed 1 base, with 10 bases lying between them. CDR3 loop: CASSVRDRTDTQYF. The CDR3 nucleotides are TGTGCCAGCAGTGTTCGAGACCGCACAGATACGCAGTATTTT.

This chain links TRBV10-3 with TRBJ1-1; no clear D gene. V was pared by 3 bases and J by 10 bases, with 12 bases between. The CDR3 length is 12 residues. Germline CDR1 is ENHRY and CDR2 is SYGVKD. The chain's CDR3 is CAISDSGRTAFF. The CDR3 nucleotides are TGTGCCATCAGTGATTCTGGCCGTACAGCTTTCTTT.

The chain is built from TRBV19 and TRBJ1-2; 8 bases fit TRBD1. The CDR3 sequence is 15 residues long. CDR1 and CDR2 (germline): LNHDA, SQIVND (reference sequence). The V and J ends lost 5 bases and 8 bases, in that order; junction bases with no gene match: 13. CDR3 sequence (DNA): TGTGCCAGTAGTCCCCGGGACAGGAGCTTGGAGGGCTACACCTTC. It specifies CASSPRDRSLEGYTF.

The chain combines TRBV10-3 with TRBJ2-3; maybe TRBD2 (6 bases). Trimming stripped 0 bases from V and 5 bases from J, with 9 bases between. This CDR3 is built from 14 residues. CDR1 is ENHRY, CDR2 SYGVKD, per germline. The CDR3 spells CAISESTRRDTQYF. The CDR3 DNA is TGTGCCATCAGTGAGTCGACTAGGAGAGATACGCAGTATTTT.

This clone was observed a single time. The rearrangement uses TRBV4-1 and TRBJ2-5; 8 nucleotides line up with TRBD2. This CDR3 has 15 amino acids. Germline trimming cut 0 bases from V and 9 bases from J; bases unmatched to any gene: 9. Germline-derived CDR1 and CDR2 are MGHRA and YSYEKL. CDR3 residues: CASSQDLAGRRSQYF. The CDR3 DNA is TGCGCCAGCAGCCAAGACCTAGCGGGCCGTCGGTCCCAGTACTTC.

Turning to this clone: Other DNA sequences in the same sample also yield this CDR3. V and J are TRBV27 and TRBJ2-7; D remains ambiguous. Per the germline V gene, CDR1 is MNHEY and CDR2 is SMNVEV (reference sequence). CDR3 length: 12 residues. The V end lost 3 bases, the J end lost 0 bases, and 3 bases lay between the germline ends. CDR3 in amino acids: CASSLPSYEQYF. The DNA for the CDR3 is TGTGCCAGCAGTTTGCCCTCCTACGAGCAGTACTTC.

The chain has TRBV5-5 and TRBJ1-4; possible D gene TRBD1, 5 bases. The CDR3 is made up of 15 amino acids. V was cut by 0 bases and J by 8 bases, with 14 bases left in between. In germline, CDR1 is SGHKS, CDR2 YYEKEE (reference sequence). Written as DNA, the CDR3 is TGTGCCAGCAGCTTGGACCCCCTGGGGGGGGAAAAACTGTTTTTT. Encoded protein: CASSLDPLGGEKLFF. The full variable domain, completed using reference TRBV5-5 and TRBJ1-4, is DAGVTQSPTHLIKTRGQQVTLRCSPISGHKSVSWYQQVLGQGPQFIFQYYEKEERGRGNFPDRFSARQFPNYSSELNVNALLLGDSALYLCASSLDPLGGEKLFFGSGTQLSVL.

The gene calls are TRBV29-1 and TRBJ2-5, with a weak D call TRBD2 (5 bases). V shed 5 bases and J shed 5 bases, with 15 bases lying between them. Germline V gene data show CDR1 as SQVTM and CDR2 as ANQGSEA. The CDR3 length is 13 residues. The DNA for the CDR3 is TGCAGCGTTCTGGCCCCAGAGCGGGAGACCCAGTACTTC. Translated: CSVLAPERETQYF.

This rearrangement joins TRBV30 to TRBJ2-5, with 12 bases lining up with TRBD2. Per the germline V gene, CDR1 is GTSNPN and CDR2 is SVGIG (reference sequence). Germline trimming cut 2 bases from V and 5 bases from J; bases unmatched to any gene: 12. The CDR3 covers 17 residues. This CDR3 is CAWSWASGRGGLETQYF. DNA of the CDR3: TGTGCCTGGAGTTGGGCTAGCGGGAGGGGGGGGTTGGAGACCCAGTACTTC.

V is TRBV28 and J is TRBJ1-1; D call uncertain. The germline CDR1 and CDR2 sequences are MDHEN and SYDVKM. Trimming stripped 7 bases from V and 1 base from J, with 4 bases between. This CDR3 has 11 amino acids. The CDR3 spells CASISNTEAFF. The CDR3 nucleotides are TGTGCCAGCATCTCGAACACTGAAGCTTTCTTT.

The chain links TRBV5-1 to TRBJ1-2; D gene uncertain. CDR1 is SGHRS, CDR2 YFSETQ, per germline. V was clipped by 2 bases and J by 10 bases, with 15 bases between them. The CDR3 sequence is 13 residues long. DNA for the CDR3: TGCGCCAGCAGCTTAGGGCAGCCCCAGGACTACACCTTC. Its protein product is CASSLGQPQDYTF.

This chain uses TRBV6-5 with TRBJ2-1; 8 positions agree with TRBD1. Looked up from germline, CDR1 is MNHEY and CDR2 is SVGAGI. The V and J ends lost 6 bases and 3 bases, in that order; junction bases with no gene match: 4. The CDR3 totals 14 residues. The CDR3 loop reads CASRRTGHYNEQFF. Here the CDR3 DNA reads TGTGCCAGCAGACGGACAGGGCACTACAATGAGCAGTTCTTC.

This chain links TRBV7-2 with TRBJ2-3; D call uncertain. V shed 4 bases and J shed 6 bases, with 23 bases lying between them. Germline V gene sequence: CDR1 SGHTA, CDR2 FQGNSA. The CDR3 contains 17 residues. CDR3 DNA: TGTGCCAGCAGCTCCCCCTGGGGTAGCAATACAGTGGATACGCAGTATTTT. Encoded protein: CASSSPWGSNTVDTQYF. Complete variable domain (other parts from reference TRBV7-2 and TRBJ2-3): GAGVSQSPSNKVTEKGKDVELRCDPISGHTALYWYRQSLGQGLEFLIYFQGNSAPDKSGLPSDRFSAERTGGSVSTLTIQRTQQEDSAVYLCASSSPWGSNTVDTQYFGPGTRLTVL.